The 21 T cell receptor beta chains in this list originate from one sample, sequenced in a study of tumor and adjacent non-tumor tissue in lung cancer (dated by TCRdb to 2016 to 2018). RNA was extracted from bulk unsorted tissue and checked for quality with a NanoDrop ND-1000 and an Agilent 2100. Libraries were prepared through multiplex PCR. The instrument was an Illumina HiSeq 2500. TCRbeta libraries were built by three rounds of nested PCR using primers (Table S4), following protocols modified from ARM-PCR. TCRdb reworked the public reads: Q25 trimming with fastp, MiXCR clone assembly, productive beta chains retained. Every entry covers one CDR3 protein and lists the most common genes and DNA from its rows. The sample table lists 100,000 to 150,000 distinct CDR3 sequences, 60% to 70% of them with a count of one. Over 10% of the sample comes from the top ten. Sequenced input: lung tumor tissue. Every receptor here comes from a man aged 25-45 years with non-small cell lung cancer.

Points on this clonotype: This sequence may be a read error, since a much larger clone differs from it by one base. Because it lacks the conserved phenylalanine or tryptophan at the end, this CDR3 is likely a read error. The gene calls are TRBV7-8 and TRBJ2-5, with 8 bases fitting TRBD2. V dropped 7 bases and J dropped 3; count of bases not matched to a gene: 4. The CDR3 spans 13 residues. Germline V gene sequence: CDR1 SGHVS, CDR2 FQNEAQ. CDR3 amino acids: CASTFSGEETQYL. The CDR3 bases are TGTGCCAGCACCTTTAGCGGGGAAGAGACCCAGTACTTA.

This clonotype came up once. A much larger clone lies one base from this, so it may be a read error. This rearrangement joins TRBV20-1 to TRBJ1-5, with TRBD1 as a possible D gene (5 bases). Germline-derived CDR1 and CDR2 are DFQATT and SNEGSKA (reference sequence). CDR3 length: 15 amino acids. CDR3 sequence: CNARDRGKSNQPQHF. CDR3 DNA: TGCAATGCTAGAGATCGGGGCAAGAGCAATCAGCCCCAGCATTTT.

Of note for this clonotype: The junction departs from germline at one end; a sequencing error may be responsible. This rearrangement joins TRBV20-1 to TRBJ1-1, with 7 bases lining up with TRBD1. The CDR3 spans 14 residues. From germline, CDR1 is DFQATT and CDR2 SNEGSKA (reference sequence). CDR3 bases: TGCAGTACTAGTGGGGCGACAGGGCATACTGAATCTTTCTTT. Translated: CSTSGATGHTESFF.

This clonotype appeared a single time. A read error may produce the germline difference seen at one junction end. The V and J genes are TRBV11-2 and TRBJ2-3; D remains ambiguous. Germline V lookup: CDR1 SGHAT, CDR2 FQNNGV. There are 14 residues in the CDR3. This CDR3 is CVSTPPRGTYTQYF. The CDR3 DNA reads as TGTGTCAGCACCCCCCCGCGAGGAACATATACGCAGTATTTT.

Many counts were recorded for this clonotype. The chain links TRBV5-4 to TRBJ2-3, with D perhaps matching TRBD1 or TRBD2 (6 bases each). The CDR3 runs to 15 residues. Germline loops: CDR1 SGHNT, CDR2 YYREEE (reference sequence). V dropped 4 bases and J dropped 0 bases, with 12 bases sitting between them. The CDR3 protein is CASSRGGSSTDTQYF. CDR3 nucleotide sequence: TGTGCCAGCAGCCGAGGGGGGTCGAGCACAGATACGCAGTATTTT.

This clonotype occurred a few times. A junction boundary mismatches the germline segment, possibly from a read error. The gene calls are TRBV12-3 or TRBV12-4 and TRBJ2-2; D is possibly TRBD1 or TRBD2 (6 bases each). The CDR3 runs 14 residues. CDR3: CDSRREGDTGELLF. The CDR3 nucleotides are TGTGACAGCAGGCGGGAAGGGGACACCGGGGAGCTGTTATTT.

This clonotype was found a few times. This chain connects TRBV4-1 to TRBJ1-5, with D hard to call. Trimming stripped 0 bases from V and 0 bases from J, with 3 bases between. The length of the CDR3 is 14 residues. Per germline, CDR1 MGHRA and CDR2 YSYEKL. DNA of the CDR3: TGCGCCAGCAGCCAAGACAGTAGCAATCAGCCCCAGCATTTT. It specifies CASSQDSSNQPQHF.

In this sample, this clonotype turned up a few times. V is TRBV21-1 and J is TRBJ2-7. TRBV21-1 is a pseudogene segment. The CDR3 contains 14 residues. DNA for the CDR3: TGTGCCAGCAGCAAGCCACGATACTCCTACGAGCAGTACTTC. This gives the protein CASSKPRYSYEQYF.

Turning to this clonotype: At one boundary the junction diverges from the germline segment, which might be a read error. The chain joins TRBV11-2 to TRBJ2-3, with 8 bases lining up with TRBD1. This CDR3 comprises 13 residues. Germline-derived CDR1 and CDR2 are SGHAT and FQNNGV. CDR3 in amino acids: CVGSRTGRDTQQF. In nucleotides, the CDR3 is TGTGTCGGCAGCCGGACAGGGAGAGATACGCAGCAATTT.

In its sample, this clonotype was seen many times. The V gene is TRBV6-5, the J gene TRBJ1-2; 9 nucleotides match TRBD1. Trimming took 6 bases from V and 8 from J; bases not matched to a gene: 7. Germline CDR1 MNHEY, CDR2 SVGAGI. The CDR3 runs 13 residues. CDR3 in DNA: TGTGCCAGCAGAGAAGACAGGGGGGGCGGCTACACCTTC. Protein: CASREDRGGGYTF.

This chain connects TRBV6-6 to TRBJ2-7, with 9 bases aligning to TRBD1. This CDR3 region has 14 residues. CDR1 and CDR2 from the germline V gene are MNHNY and SVGAGI (reference sequence). V lost 5 bases, J lost 5 bases, and 7 bases stayed unmatched. The DNA for the CDR3 is TGTGCCAGCAGTCCCAGCGACAGGGGGAACGAGCAGTACTTC. Protein: CASSPSDRGNEQYF.

Comment on this clonotype: At one boundary the junction diverges from the germline segment, which might be a read error. This chain uses TRBV11-2 with TRBJ2-2; 9 nucleotides line up with TRBD1. Germline V lookup: CDR1 SGHAT, CDR2 FQNNGV. The CDR3 loop spans 16 amino acids. The CDR3 spells CASSLTPQGASGELFF. Written as DNA, the CDR3 is TGTGCCAGCAGCTTAACCCCACAGGGGGCTTCCGGGGAGTTGTTTTTT. The variable domain in full, completed from reference TRBV11-2 and TRBJ2-2, reads EAGVAQSPRYKIIEKRQSVAFWCNPISGHATLYWYQQILGQGPKLLIQFQNNGVVDDSQLPKDRFSAERLKGVDSTLKIQPAKLEDSAVYLCASSLTPQGASGELFFGEGSRLTVL.

The rearrangement links TRBV11-1 to TRBJ2-7; D perhaps matches TRBD2 (5 bases). The length of the CDR3 is 15 residues. Trimming took off 3 bases at V and 1 base at J, with 13 bases between the two ends. The V gene's germline CDR1 is SGHAT and CDR2 FQDESV (reference sequence). The CDR3 sequence is CASSFWSRRSYEQYF. CDR3 sequence (DNA): TGTGCCAGCAGCTTCTGGTCACGGAGGTCCTACGAGCAGTACTTC.

Regarding this clonotype: As the CDR3 is not closed by the conserved phenylalanine or tryptophan, this likely results from a read error. The chain employs TRBV11-3 and TRBJ1-4; no definite D call. In germline, CDR1 is SGHNT, CDR2 YENEEA. Deletions cut 7 bases from V and 7 bases from J, with 4 bases between. This CDR3 contains 10 residues. The CDR3 nucleotides read TGTGCCAGCACCACTGAAAAACTGTTTTCT. It encodes CASTTEKLFS.

This clonotype was seen more than once but under ten times. This may be a read error, as it is one base from a much larger clone. This chain links TRBV11-1 with TRBJ1-2; the match to TRBD1 covers 9 bases. CDR1 SGHAT and CDR2 FQDESV come from the germline V gene (reference sequence). The CDR3 consists of 11 residues. CDR3 amino acids: CAGSQGQGSTF. The DNA of the CDR3 is TGTGCCGGCAGCCAGGGACAGGGCTCCACCTTC.

Notes on this clonotype: It may be a read error: a sequence one base away is much more abundant. The J gene is TRBJ2-1, the V gene TRBV12-3 or TRBV12-4, with D possibly being TRBD2 (7 bases). Trimming cost V 3 bases and J 6 bases, with 21 bases left between them. There are 17 residues in the CDR3. CDR3 coding DNA: TGTGCCAGCAGTTTGTGGGGGGGCAGTAGGACCACCAATGAGCAGTTCTTC. Its translation is CASSLWGGSRTTNEQFF.

There are a few counts of this clonotype. It is likely a read error, because the conserved phenylalanine at the end of the CDR3 is missing. The chain carries TRBV12-3 or TRBV12-4 and TRBJ1-6, with a weak D call TRBD1 (5 bases). The ends were cut back, 6 bases at V and 6 bases at J, with 15 bases in the middle. The CDR3 is 15 amino acids. The CDR3 loop reads CASRKPGPSNSPLHL. For the CDR3, the DNA is TGTGCCAGCAGAAAGCCGGGACCTAGTAATTCACCCCTCCACCTT.

This clonotype was counted ten times or more. The chain couples TRBV20-1 to TRBJ1-4, with D maybe TRBD1 (6 bases). The CDR3 sequence is 15 residues long. V dropped 1 base and J dropped 8 bases, with 17 bases sitting between them. The V gene's germline CDR1 is DFQATT and CDR2 SNEGSKA (reference sequence). The CDR3 sequence: CSARGGVGGGEKLFF. The DNA of the CDR3 is TGCAGTGCTAGAGGAGGGGTGGGGGGCGGAGAAAAACTGTTTTTT.

Note on this clonotype: This may come from a read error, since a much larger clone is one base off. The V gene is TRBV2, the J gene TRBJ1-2; D is unresolved. The CDR3 consists of 12 residues. Germline CDR1 is SNHLY and CDR2 is FYNNEI. CDR3 nucleotides: TGTACCAGCAGTGAAGCGGAGGGTGGCTACACCTTC. As protein: CTSSEAEGGYTF.

For this clonotype: A much larger clone is a single base away; this may be a read error. V is TRBV20-1 and J is TRBJ2-1, with D possibly matching TRBD1 (6 bases). V was shortened by 5 bases and J by 6 bases, with 14 bases between the two germline ends. The CDR3 runs to 13 residues. In germline, CDR1 is DFQATT, CDR2 SNEGSKA (reference sequence). CDR3 sequence: CSAGGQWGNEQFF. CDR3 coding DNA: TGCAGTGCTGGAGGACAGTGGGGCAATGAGCAGTTCTTC.

This clonotype was counted ten times or more. This chain uses TRBV20-1 with TRBJ2-3, with D uncertain. V lost 0 bases and J 4 bases, leaving 14 bases between the germline ends. The CDR3 runs 15 residues. Germline V CDR1 and CDR2: DFQATT, SNEGSKA (reference sequence). The CDR3 nucleotides read TGCAGTGCTAGAGATCCACCAGCTTGGGCAGATACGCAGTATTTT. Translating gives CSARDPPAWADTQYF.